This TCR beta chain was identified during a study of CD8 T cells in ankylosing spondylitis (dated by TCRdb to about 2017). Regarding the research as a whole: The study set out to find disease-linked TCR variants by profiling T cell receptor beta repertoires in ankylosing spondylitis patients and healthy donors. In total, the full study cohort was made up of about 99 healthy donors and 25 ankylosing spondylitis patients. Samples of peripheral blood were taken, and for ankylosing spondylitis patients, synovial fluid was collected as well. The study at large found these results: A TCR beta motif made up of several highly homologous amino acid variants appeared to be characteristic of blood from ankylosing spondylitis patients. In peripheral blood, the disease-linked clones were found at relatively low frequencies and had a CD8+ phenotype. The disease-linked clones were reported to be significantly enriched in matched synovial fluid samples from ankylosing spondylitis patients. Some of the motif variants had been reported before in the synovial fluid and blood of reactive arthritis patients, a finding that suggests common disease-initiation mechanisms.

For CDR1 and CDR2, the germline V gene lists MNHNS and SASEGT. The CDR3 goes from the cysteine to the phenylalanine over 15 residues. The retained sequence is limited to the CDR3, 45 bases, with the frame set at the first base. Here V drops 8 bases and J drops 1 base, and the junction holds 5 bases not matched to any gene. Comment on this clonotype: What this receptor recognizes is not known. No base-level quality is on record; no much larger clone is a single base apart.

Sequenced using an Illumina HiSeq 2500. Quantitative 5'-RACE with molecular barcodes was used to prepare TCR beta libraries. The published analysis was carried out like this. A new computational method based on a probabilistic model of VDJ rearrangement was used to identify disease-linked TCR variants. The public reads were quality trimmed at Q25 with fastp and then assembled into clones with MiXCR by TCRdb, keeping productive beta chains. Each CDR3 protein gets just one entry, which takes the most common genes and DNA from the rows behind it. The V and J calls and clone size come from TCRdb's table, not from the authors' own analysis. This sample comprises around 130,000 distinct CDR3 sequences, roughly 9% of them detected only once. The ten biggest clones cover approximately 3.3% of the sample.

The receptor's source is a male donor with ankylosing spondylitis or in good health (not recorded which). The rearrangement joined TRBV6-1 to TRBJ2-3; 11 bases in between match TRBD2. Sequencing was carried out using blood, either unsorted or a sorted T cell fraction (not recorded which). The CDR3 in this case is CASRKGLAGTDTQYF. The DNA sequence is TGTGCCAGCCGGAAGGGACTAGCGGGCACAGATACGCAGTATTTT.